Detailed here is one TCR beta chain. Both iRepertoire HTBI primers and Arm-PCR of CDR3 regions were used to build the TCR beta libraries. One entry per CDR3 protein results from TCRdb running MiXCR on the multiplex PCR reads. The table lists fewer than 400,000 distinct CDR3 sequences, 20% of them singletons. This sample is drawn from a study of regulatory T cells in long-lasting Graves disease. Time point here: persistent/refractory GD, antithyroid drugs over 5 years with positive TRAb. Preparation of the TCR library used RNA extracted from PBMCs. The CDR3 length is 13 residues. Germline V gene data show CDR1 as SQVTM and CDR2 as ANQGSEA. Trimming took 0 bases from V and 10 from J, leaving 15 bases between them.

This TCR was sampled from a female donor with Graves disease. Material: peripheral blood mononuclear cells (PBMCs), obtained when the disease was refractory, from a patient treated with antithyroid drugs. V usage is TRBV29-1 and J usage is TRBJ2-5; tentatively, D is TRBD2 (5 bases). The CDR3 DNA reads as TGCAGCGTTGAAGATCAACGGACTCAGTACCAGTACTTC. This codes for CSVEDQRTQYQYF.